This TCR beta chain was obtained from a study of cytomegalovirus exposure and HLA in healthy donors. Germline loops: CDR1 SGHVS, CDR2 FQNEAQ. Trimming removed 1 base from V and 8 bases from J; junction bases left unmatched: 13. CDR3 length: 16 residues. To note about this clone: Antigen: not known.

Findings and limits, study-wide: With DRB1 most and HLA-C fewest, TCR association rates differed between HLA loci in a later analysis. There was a cluster of highly shared sequence variants that was likely a sequencing artifact. A later analysis reported that several of the most significant clusters appeared to be linked to common viral pathogens, among them Epstein-Barr virus.

Primers for the PCR totalled 60 Vbeta and 13 Jbeta. Here immunoSEQ multiplex PCR was the method, and the copy in TCRdb shows in-frame clones only, minus some. The table includes roughly 170,000 clones, about 83% detected once. The V and J genes are TRBV7-8 and TRBJ1-2; 7 nucleotides agree with TRBD1. The TCR was taken from a girl aged 5-17 years in good health and CMV-seropositive. Sequencing was done on a sample of PBMCs. Here the CDR3 reads CASSLELTGFKEGYTF. DNA of the CDR3: TGTGCCAGCAGCTTAGAGCTGACAGGGTTCAAGGAGGGCTACACCTTC.